This is a list of T cell receptor beta chains from one sample in a study of T cell repertoires in cytomegalovirus infection. Using its own MiXCR run on the reads, TCRdb lists one record per CDR3 protein. The table includes some 300,000 distinct CDR3 sequences, 8% to 10% detected once. Sequencing input: PBMCs. The receptors were sampled from a human donor in good health (CMV status not recorded). Some clones in this sample may be carry-over from other donors' samples. The CDR3 runs from the conserved cysteine through the conserved F or W. A D gene is named only where the DNA matches it firmly. Rows may omit the clone size; those that give it use once, few, many or a size class.

V gene	clone size	J gene	D gene	CDR3 length	CDR3 DNA	CDR3 protein
TRBV14	many	TRBJ1-2	-	15	TGTGCCAGCAGCCACTTGGATCGGGTTGGCTATGGCTACACCTTC	CASSHLDRVGYGYTF
TRBV5-1	many	TRBJ2-3	TRBD2	16	TGCGCCAGCAGCTTGGATCTAGCGGGGTGGTCAGATACGCAGTATTTT	CASSLDLAGWSDTQYF
TRBV19	many	TRBJ2-2	TRBD1	16	TGTGCCAGTAGTATCCGGGACAGAGCGAACACCGGGGAGCTGTTTTTT	CASSIRDRANTGELFF
TRBV7-2	many	TRBJ2-4	TRBD2	16	TGTGCCAGCAGCTTAGTAGCGGGGGGGCCGAAAAACATTCAGTACTTC	CASSLVAGGPKNIQYF
TRBV12-5	many	TRBJ2-3	-	18	TGTGCTAGTGGTCACCGACAAGGCGTACCGATTTTCACAGATACGCAGTATTTT	CASGHRQGVPIFTDTQYF
TRBV7-2	-	TRBJ2-1	TRBD1	14	TGTGCCAGCAGCTTACGAAGACAGGGCGGTGAGCAGTTCTTC	CASSLRRQGGEQFF
TRBV28	many	TRBJ2-1	-	18	TGTGCCAGCAGTTTAATAGGGACTTCGGGACTCCTTTACAATGAGCAGTTCTTC	CASSLIGTSGLLYNEQFF
TRBV4-1	-	TRBJ2-1	-	14	TGCGCCAGCAGCCGGCACCCAGGGGTTCCTGAGCAGTTCTTC	CASSRHPGVPEQFF
TRBV29-1	few	TRBJ1-2	-	13	TGCAGCGTCGGGACGGAAGTTAACTATGGCTACACCTTC	CSVGTEVNYGYTF
TRBV29-1	many	TRBJ2-1	-	11	TGCAGCGTTGAAGAGGAATGGGAGCAGTTCTTC	CSVEEEWEQFF
TRBV28	many	TRBJ2-1	TRBD2	13	TGTGCCAGTGGGACTAGCTCCTACAATGAGCAGTTCTTC	CASGTSSYNEQFF
TRBV29-1	few	TRBJ2-2	-	11	TGCAGCGGAAACTGGGCCGGGGAGCTGTTTTTT	CSGNWAGELFF
TRBV5-1	few	TRBJ2-3	TRBD2	14	TGCGCCAGCAGCTTAGCGGGGCTCACAGATACGCAGTATTTT	CASSLAGLTDTQYF
TRBV27	-	TRBJ2-2	-	18	TGTGCCAGCAGTTCGATGCCAGGGGCACTGTATAACACCGGGGAGCTGTTTTTT	CASSSMPGALYNTGELFF
TRBV20-1	-	TRBJ2-6	TRBD1	16	TGCAGTGCTAGGGAAGGGGGCCCCTCTGGGGCCAACGTCCTGACTTTC	CSAREGGPSGANVLTF
TRBV6-2/TRBV6-3	many	TRBJ2-5	-	14	TGTGCCAGCAGCTTCGCAGGGGCCCGGGAGACCCAGTACTTC	CASSFAGARETQYF
TRBV6-6	many	TRBJ1-3	-	14	TGTGCCAGCAGTTACGGGGGTTCTGGAAACACCATATATTTT	CASSYGGSGNTIYF
TRBV6-4	-	TRBJ1-5	-	14	TGTGCCAGCAGTCTAACGTTTGACAATCAGCCCCAGCATTTT	CASSLTFDNQPQHF
TRBV20-1	many	TRBJ1-1	-	15	TGCAGTGCTAGGGGGCTGGGGAGCGGGAACACTGAAGCTTTCTTT	CSARGLGSGNTEAFF
TRBV20-1	many	TRBJ2-4	TRBD2	13	TGCAGTGCCCGGGGGGTAGGTGAAAACATTCAGTACTTC	CSARGVGENIQYF
TRBV20-1	-	TRBJ2-5	TRBD1	16	TGCAGTGCTAGACCTCGGACAGGGGGGATCCAAGAGACCCAGTACTTC	CSARPRTGGIQETQYF
TRBV10-3	many	TRBJ1-4	TRBD1	14	TGTGCCAGCACAAAGGACAGGGCGAGTGAAAAACTGTTTTTT	CASTKDRASEKLFF
TRBV28	few	TRBJ2-4	TRBD2	14	TGTGCCAGCGGGAGGGAAGGACCCAAAAACATTCAGTACTTC	CASGREGPKNIQYF
TRBV3-1	-	TRBJ2-5	-	12	TGTGCCAGCAGCCAAGTAAGCGAGACCCAGTACTTC	CASSQVSETQYF
TRBV11-2	many	TRBJ1-1	TRBD1	17	TGTGCCAGCAGCTACTACCGGGACAGGTTCATGAACACTGAAGCTTTCTTT	CASSYYRDRFMNTEAFF
TRBV20-1	many	TRBJ2-4	TRBD2	13	TGCAGTGCGGGGCCGGGACTAGTCCACATTCAGTACTTC	CSAGPGLVHIQYF
TRBV12-5	many	TRBJ1-3	-	13	TGTGCTAGTGGTTTCAGCGCTGGAAACACCATATATTTT	CASGFSAGNTIYF
TRBV7-8	many	TRBJ1-1	-	13	TGTGCCAGCAGCCAGACAAGGGGCACTGAAGCTTTCTTT	CASSQTRGTEAFF
TRBV20-1	few	TRBJ1-5	-	14	TGCAGTGCTAGGGGACCCGAGGGCCATCAGCCCCAGCATTTT	CSARGPEGHQPQHF
TRBV5-4	few	TRBJ2-1	-	14	TGTGCCAGCACCCAACAGAGTACCTACAATGAGCAGTTCTTC	CASTQQSTYNEQFF
TRBV6-5	many	TRBJ1-1	-	14	TGTGCCAGCAGTTACGGAGGAGGGAGGAGGGAAGCTTTCTTT	CASSYGGGRREAFF
TRBV20-1	-	TRBJ2-1	-	12	TGCAGTGCTAGAAGTCCCTACAATGAGCAGTTCTTC	CSARSPYNEQFF
TRBV20-1	-	TRBJ2-3	-	13	TGCAGCGCCGGGACCCCAGGCAGAGATACGCAGTATTTT	CSAGTPGRDTQYF